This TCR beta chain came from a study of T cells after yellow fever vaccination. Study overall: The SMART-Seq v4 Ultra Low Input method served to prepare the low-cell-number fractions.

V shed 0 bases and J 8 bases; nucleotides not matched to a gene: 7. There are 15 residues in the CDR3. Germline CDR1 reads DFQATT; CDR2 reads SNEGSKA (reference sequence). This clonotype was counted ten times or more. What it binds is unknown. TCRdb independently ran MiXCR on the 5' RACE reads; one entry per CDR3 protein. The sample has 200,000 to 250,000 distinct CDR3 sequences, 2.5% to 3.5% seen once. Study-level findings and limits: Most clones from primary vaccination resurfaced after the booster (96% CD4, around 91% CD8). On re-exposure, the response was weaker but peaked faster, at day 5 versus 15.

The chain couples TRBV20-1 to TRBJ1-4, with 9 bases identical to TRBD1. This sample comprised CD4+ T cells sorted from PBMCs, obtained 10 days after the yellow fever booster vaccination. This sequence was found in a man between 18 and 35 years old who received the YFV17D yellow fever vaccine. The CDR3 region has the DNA TGCAGTGCTAGAGATCCCAGACAGGGGGGCGAAAAACTGTTTTTT. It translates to CSARDPRQGGEKLFF.